The 9 T cell receptor beta chains presented below share a single source sample, sequenced in a study of T cells and Merkel cell carcinoma outcomes. TCRdb keeps only in-frame clones here, not all; method: immunoSEQ multiplex PCR. The repertoire holds 11,000 to 15,000 clones, with roughly 92% as singletons. Sequences were obtained from tumor tissue from Merkel cell carcinoma. The receptors shown here come from a human donor with Merkel cell carcinoma.

The rearrangement links TRBV11-2 to TRBJ2-7; tentatively, D is TRBD2 (5 bases). CDR1 is SGHAT, CDR2 FQNNGV, per germline. This CDR3 comprises 16 residues. V lost 1 base to trimming and J lost 0 bases, with 13 bases between them. The CDR3 loop reads CASSLGGDISSYEQYF. The CDR3 DNA is TGTGCCAGCAGCTTAGGGGGAGACATCTCCTCCTACGAGCAGTACTTC.

This chain joins TRBV4-3 and TRBJ2-1; TRBD2 might be the D (6 bases). Germline lookup yields CDR1 LGHNA and CDR2 YSLEER. The CDR3 is 14 residues long. V dropped 2 bases and J dropped 7 bases, with 12 bases sitting between them. The CDR3 spells CASSQYRDLNEQFF. The DNA for the CDR3 is TGCGCCAGCAGCCAATACCGGGACTTAAATGAGCAGTTCTTC.

This clone was seen just once. The chain carries TRBV18 and TRBJ2-1, with TRBD2 matching 8 bases. The CDR3 is 15 residues long. J lost 3 bases, V lost 3 bases, and 4 bases had no gene match. Germline V gene lookup returns CDR1 KGHSH and CDR2 LQKENI. The CDR3 DNA sequence: TGTGCCAGCTCACCTGCGGGAGGAGGCTACAATGAGCAGTTCTTC. It yields the protein CASSPAGGGYNEQFF.

The chain is built from TRBV21-1 and TRBJ2-5; TRBD2 reflects the table's D call only, with no check against the DNA. TRBV21-1 is a pseudogene. CDR3 length equals 17 residues. CDR3 coding DNA: TGTGCCAGCAGCAAAGCGGAGGGACTAGCGGGAGAAGAGACCCAGTACTTC. This gives the protein CASSKAEGLAGEETQYF.

V is TRBV18 and J is TRBJ1-3, with D possibly matching TRBD1 (6 bases). The germline V gene encodes CDR1 KGHSH and CDR2 LQKENI. The CDR3 is made up of 13 amino acids. Trimming cost V 5 bases and J 4 bases, with 9 bases left between them. Written as DNA, the CDR3 is TGTGCCAGCTCAACAGGGTACGGAAACACCATATATTTT. It is translated as CASSTGYGNTIYF.

This clone occurred once. The rearrangement uses TRBV7-2 and TRBJ2-2; the match to TRBD2 covers 7 bases. The ends lost 5 bases at V and 4 bases at J; junction bases unmatched: 10. There are 16 residues in the CDR3. Germline values: CDR1 SGHTA, CDR2 FQGNSA. CDR3 loop: CASSPPGLVSTGELFF. In DNA form, the CDR3 reads TGTGCCAGCAGCCCCCCCGGACTAGTTAGCACCGGGGAGCTGTTTTTT.

This CDR3 reads CARPKGETQYF. Here the CDR3 DNA reads TGTGCCAGACCTAAGGGGGAGACCCAGTACTTC. V usage is TRBV27 and J usage is TRBJ2-5, with D maybe TRBD1 (5 bases). CDR1 is MNHEY, CDR2 SMNVEV, per germline (reference sequence). This CDR3 region has 11 residues. V was trimmed by 9 bases and J by 5 bases, leaving 10 bases between them.

The chain recombines TRBV7-2 with TRBJ1-5; D is perhaps TRBD1 (6 bases). Germline V gene lookup returns CDR1 SGHTA and CDR2 FQGNSA. V lost 5 bases and J lost 1, with 15 bases in between. CDR3 length: 16 residues. The CDR3 is CASSPRPGASNQPQHF. In DNA form, the CDR3 reads TGTGCCAGCAGCCCCCGACCGGGGGCGAGCAATCAGCCCCAGCATTTT.

J is TRBJ2-1 and V is TRBV5-4, with 8 bases that match TRBD1. Germline loops: CDR1 SGHNT, CDR2 YYREEE (reference sequence). This CDR3 region has 13 residues. The trim removed 5 bases at V and 8 bases at J, leaving 6 bases unmatched. The CDR3 protein is CASSTDRGDEQFF. The CDR3 DNA sequence: TGTGCCAGCAGTACTGACAGGGGCGATGAGCAGTTCTTC.